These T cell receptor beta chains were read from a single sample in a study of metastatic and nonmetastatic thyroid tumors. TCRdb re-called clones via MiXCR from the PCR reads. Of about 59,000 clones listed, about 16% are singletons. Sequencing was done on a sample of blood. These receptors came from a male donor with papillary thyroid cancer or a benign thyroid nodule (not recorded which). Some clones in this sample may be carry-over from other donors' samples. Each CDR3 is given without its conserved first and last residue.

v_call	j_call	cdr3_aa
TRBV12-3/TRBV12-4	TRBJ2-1	ASRYPGQGFRNEQF
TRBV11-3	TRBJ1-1	ASTAKGAGNTEAF
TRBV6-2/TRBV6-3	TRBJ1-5	ASTSDRVQPQH
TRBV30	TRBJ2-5	AWTPIRETQY
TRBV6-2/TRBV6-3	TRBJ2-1	ASSYPDPYNEQF
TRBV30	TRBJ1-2	AWSVLAGAGYT
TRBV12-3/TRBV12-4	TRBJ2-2	ASSFGMAGELF
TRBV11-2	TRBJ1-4	ASSFRQNEKLF
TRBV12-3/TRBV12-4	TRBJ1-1	ASSEGRGEAF
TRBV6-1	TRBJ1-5	ASSTHGTGGVQPQH